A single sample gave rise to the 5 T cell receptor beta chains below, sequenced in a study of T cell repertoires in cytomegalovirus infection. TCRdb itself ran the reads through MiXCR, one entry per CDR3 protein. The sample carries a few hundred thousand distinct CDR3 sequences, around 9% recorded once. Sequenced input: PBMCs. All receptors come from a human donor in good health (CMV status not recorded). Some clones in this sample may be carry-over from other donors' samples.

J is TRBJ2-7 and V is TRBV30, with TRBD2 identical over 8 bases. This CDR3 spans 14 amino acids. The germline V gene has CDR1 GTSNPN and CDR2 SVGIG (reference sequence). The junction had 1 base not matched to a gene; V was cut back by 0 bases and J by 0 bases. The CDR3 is CAWSVAGDSYEQYF. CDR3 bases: TGTGCCTGGAGTGTAGCGGGAGACTCCTACGAGCAGTACTTC.

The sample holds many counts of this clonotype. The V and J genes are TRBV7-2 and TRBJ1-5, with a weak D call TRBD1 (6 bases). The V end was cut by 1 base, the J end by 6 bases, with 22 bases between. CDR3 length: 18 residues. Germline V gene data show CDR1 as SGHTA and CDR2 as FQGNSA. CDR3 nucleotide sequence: TGTGCCAGCAGCTTAGTTCGTTCCGGGACTCCCAGGGGTCAGCCCCAGCATTTT. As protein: CASSLVRSGTPRGQPQHF.

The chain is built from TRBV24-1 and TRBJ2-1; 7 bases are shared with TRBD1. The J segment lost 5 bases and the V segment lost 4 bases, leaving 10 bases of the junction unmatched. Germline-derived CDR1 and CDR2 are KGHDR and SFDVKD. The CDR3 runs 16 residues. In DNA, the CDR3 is TGTGCCACCAGTGACGCTAGACAGGGTGGGAACAATGAGCAGTTCTTC. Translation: CATSDARQGGNNEQFF.

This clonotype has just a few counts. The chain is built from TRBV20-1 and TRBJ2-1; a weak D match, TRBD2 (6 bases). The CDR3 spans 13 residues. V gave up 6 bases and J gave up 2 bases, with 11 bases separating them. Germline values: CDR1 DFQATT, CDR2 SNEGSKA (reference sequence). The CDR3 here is CSARTGAYNEQFF. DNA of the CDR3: TGCAGTGCGAGGACGGGAGCCTACAATGAGCAGTTCTTC.

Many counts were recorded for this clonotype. As DNA, the CDR3 is TGCAGTGCCGATTGGGGGGTAGCCAAAAACATTCAGTACTTC. It yields the protein CSADWGVAKNIQYF. The chain carries TRBV20-1 and TRBJ2-4, with TRBD2 as a possible D gene (6 bases). V was pared by 6 bases and J by 0 bases, with 12 bases between. CDR1 DFQATT and CDR2 SNEGSKA come from the germline V gene (reference sequence). This CDR3 has 14 amino acids.